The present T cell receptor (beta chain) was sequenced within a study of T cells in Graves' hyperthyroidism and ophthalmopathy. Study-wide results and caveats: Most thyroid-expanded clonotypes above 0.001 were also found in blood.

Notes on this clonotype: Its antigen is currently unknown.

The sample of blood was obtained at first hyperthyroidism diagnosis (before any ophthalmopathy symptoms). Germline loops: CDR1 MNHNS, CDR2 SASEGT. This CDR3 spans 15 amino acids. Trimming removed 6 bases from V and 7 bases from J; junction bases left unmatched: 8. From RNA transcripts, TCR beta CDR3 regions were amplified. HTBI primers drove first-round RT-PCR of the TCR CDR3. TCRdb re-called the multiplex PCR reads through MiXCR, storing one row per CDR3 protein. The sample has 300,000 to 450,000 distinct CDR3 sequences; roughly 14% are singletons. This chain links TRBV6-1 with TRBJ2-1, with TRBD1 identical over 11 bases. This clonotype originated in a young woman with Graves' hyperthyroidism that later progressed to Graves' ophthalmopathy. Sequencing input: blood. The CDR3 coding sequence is TGTGCCAGCAGGACCGGGACAGGGGGGTTGAATGAGCAGTTCTTC. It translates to CASRTGTGGLNEQFF.